Shown below are 6 T cell receptor beta chains from a single sample sequenced in a study of response to subunit inactivated influenza vaccine. TCRdb re-called the RT-PCR reads through MiXCR, storing one row per CDR3 protein. This table holds some 800,000 distinct CDR3 sequences, less than 25% found once. The sequenced sample was PBMCs from blood, obtained about 5 days after vaccination. The receptors shown here come from a man in his fifties or sixties who received an inactivated influenza vaccine.

This clonotype has more than one count but fewer than ten. The V and J genes are TRBV12-3 or TRBV12-4 and TRBJ2-7, with D perhaps matching TRBD1 (7 bases). Trimming left V 3 bases short and J 3 bases short, with 12 bases between. CDR3 length: 14 residues. The CDR3 protein is CASSLTGRFYEQYF. The CDR3, as DNA: TGTGCCAGCAGTTTGACAGGGAGGTTCTACGAGCAGTACTTC.

This clonotype was seen more than once but under ten times. The chain uses TRBV7-9 and TRBJ1-2; D uncertain. The CDR3 extends over 15 amino acids. CDR1 is SEHNR and CDR2 is FQNEAQ in the germline V gene (reference sequence). V was pared by 1 base and J by 3 bases, with 12 bases between. The CDR3 region is CASSLEMASYYGYTF. Written as DNA, the CDR3 is TGTGCCAGCAGCTTAGAAATGGCCAGCTACTATGGCTACACCTTC. The complete variable domain, with remaining parts taken from reference TRBV7-9 and TRBJ1-2, reads DTGVSQNPRHKITKRGQNVTFRCDPISEHNRLYWYRQTLGQGPEFLTYFQNEAQLEKSRLLSDRFSAERPKGSFSTLEIQRTEQGDSAMYLCASSLEMASYYGYTFGSGTRLTVV.

This clonotype has a handful of counts. An end of the junction differs from the germline gene, which may be a read error. The chain couples TRBV20-1 to TRBJ2-1, with 11 bases lining up with TRBD1. CDR3 length equals 19 residues. Germline loops: CDR1 DFQATT, CDR2 SNEGSKA (reference sequence). The CDR3 loop reads CSARAGDRGTPSSYNEQFF. CDR3 bases: TGCAGTGCGAGAGCCGGGGACAGGGGGACCCCGAGCTCCTACAATGAGCAGTTCTTC.

This clonotype was observed a few times. J is TRBJ2-7 and V is TRBV5-1, with 11 bases aligning to TRBD2. With 4 bases clipped from V and 4 bases from J, the junction kept 4 bases outside the gene matches. CDR1 and CDR2 from the germline V gene are SGHRS and YFSETQ. The CDR3 sequence is 14 residues long. CDR3 in DNA: TGCGCCAGCAGCATTACTAGCGGGAGTTACGAGCAGTACTTC. Translated: CASSITSGSYEQYF.

The J gene is TRBJ2-7, the V gene TRBV5-6; D is unclear. CDR1 and CDR2 from the germline V gene are SGHDT and YYEEEE. The CDR3 covers 12 residues. Trimming cost V 5 bases and J 5 bases, with 11 bases left between them. In DNA, the CDR3 is TGTGCCAGCAGTTCTTTAACCCACGAGCAGTACTTC. It yields the protein CASSSLTHEQYF.

The rearrangement joins TRBV6-2 or TRBV6-3 to TRBJ2-7; a weak D match, TRBD2 (6 bases). The V end was cut by 6 bases, the J end by 6 bases, with 15 bases between. The CDR3 contains 13 residues. CDR1 MNHEY and CDR2 SVGEGT come from the germline V gene. The CDR3 DNA sequence: TGTGCCAGCAGGCGGGACGCAGTCGGCGAGCAGTACTTC. Translating it yields CASRRDAVGEQYF.